Shown below are 21 T cell receptor beta chains from a single sample sequenced in a study of early T cells in non-severe SARS-CoV-2 infection. TCRdb called the 5' RACE reads again in MiXCR, with one record for every CDR3 protein. In the table there are under 60,000 distinct CDR3 sequences, roughly a tenth of which are singletons. This specimen consisted of whole blood, obtained at baseline. Receptor source: an adult who was a healthcare worker with PCR-confirmed SARS-CoV-2 infection or an uninfected control (not recorded which).

This clonotype was found many times. This chain joins TRBV10-1 and TRBJ1-4; D is ambiguous. The germline CDR1 and CDR2 sequences are WNHNN and SYGVQD (reference sequence). This CDR3 region has 12 residues. V dropped 6 bases and J dropped 13 bases, with 15 bases sitting between them. The CDR3 sequence is CASRTRCILLFF. The DNA for the CDR3 is TGCGCCAGCAGGACCAGGTGCATTTTACTGTTTTTT.

This clonotype was found many times. CDR3 amino acids: CASSPWPSGQETQYF. The CDR3 nucleotides read TGTGCCAGCAGCCCCTGGCCTAGCGGTCAAGAGACCCAGTACTTC. The chain joins TRBV9 to TRBJ2-5; 7 bases are shared with TRBD2. J was trimmed by 2 bases and V by 4 bases; bases with no gene match: 8. The germline V gene encodes CDR1 SGDLS and CDR2 YYNGEE. The length of the CDR3 is 15 residues.

This clonotype is labeled medium-sized. This sequence joins TRBV5-1 and TRBJ2-2; D is possibly TRBD1 (5 bases). The CDR3 is made up of 14 amino acids. Germline V gene sequence: CDR1 SGHRS, CDR2 YFSETQ. V was shortened by 5 bases and J by 2 bases, with 10 bases between the two germline ends. DNA for the CDR3: TGCGCCAGCAGTGAGCAGGGTAACACCGGGGAGCTGTTTTTT. Its protein product is CASSEQGNTGELFF.

This clonotype was recorded at least ten times. The J gene is TRBJ2-3, the V gene TRBV12-3 or TRBV12-4; D is uncertain. Deletions cut 5 bases from V and 2 bases from J, with 5 bases between. CDR3 length: 12 amino acids. The CDR3 DNA is TGTGCCAGCAGTCGGCACACAGATACGCAGTATTTT. Translated, it gives CASSRHTDTQYF.

This clonotype was counted between two and nine times. The chain recombines TRBV21-1 with TRBJ1-5. TRBV21-1 is noted as a pseudogene. CDR3 size: 9 residues. CDR3 in DNA: TGTGCCAGCAGCGAGCCCCAGCATTTT. Translating it yields CASSEPQHF.

This clonotype was counted at least ten times. The V and J genes are TRBV7-2 and TRBJ1-5; 7 bases are shared with TRBD1. The CDR3 contains 15 residues. J gave up 1 base and V 5 bases, and 5 bases lay outside the gene matches. CDR1 and CDR2 (germline): SGHTA, FQGNSA. CDR3 in amino acids: CASSAQGVSNQPQHF. For the CDR3, the DNA is TGTGCCAGCAGCGCCCAGGGGGTAAGCAATCAGCCCCAGCATTTT.

V is TRBV18 and J is TRBJ1-1; D remains ambiguous. CDR1 and CDR2 from the germline V gene are KGHSH and LQKENI. The CDR3 runs 16 residues. The V end lost 3 bases, the J end lost 1 base, and 15 bases lay between the germline ends. Here the CDR3 DNA reads TGTGCCAGCTCACCTCCCGTAGCCGGAGGGAACACTGAAGCTTTCTTT. Its protein is CASSPPVAGGNTEAFF.

There are a few counts of this clonotype. The chain uses TRBV12-3 or TRBV12-4 and TRBJ1-2, with 8 nucleotides matching TRBD1. The V segment lost 5 bases and the J segment 4 bases; nucleotides outside the gene matches: 3. The CDR3 is 13 amino acids. DNA of the CDR3: TGTGCCAGCAGTCCTACAGGGGGCTATGGCTACACCTTC. It specifies CASSPTGGYGYTF.

The count of this clonotype is one. The junction shows a germline mismatch at one end, possibly a read error. The CDR3 nucleotides read TGTGCCAGTAGTTTACAGACAGGGGGTGGCGGCTACACCTTC. Its translation: CASSLQTGGGGYTF. The V and J genes are TRBV27 and TRBJ1-2; 9 nucleotides line up with TRBD1. The length of the CDR3 is 14 residues. The germline V gene has CDR1 MNHEY and CDR2 SMNVEV (reference sequence).

V is TRBV20-1 and J is TRBJ2-5; possibly TRBD2 for D (6 bases). The germline V and J ends were trimmed by 2 bases and 3 bases, with 16 bases remaining between them. The CDR3 extends over 15 amino acids. Germline-derived CDR1 and CDR2 are DFQATT and SNEGSKA (reference sequence). The DNA of the CDR3 is TGCAGTGCTAGATCTTTACGGGGGAACGAAGAGACCCAGTACTTC. Translated, it gives CSARSLRGNEETQYF.

The chain couples TRBV11-2 to TRBJ2-7; possibly TRBD1 for D (5 bases). Germline CDR1 SGHAT, CDR2 FQNNGV. This CDR3 has 14 residues. Trimming took 5 bases from V and 2 from J, leaving 13 bases between them. CDR3 nucleotide sequence: TGTGCCAGCAGCCCCCAAACAGGAACCTACGAGCAGTACTTC. The encoded protein is CASSPQTGTYEQYF. Drawing the rest from reference TRBV11-2 and TRBJ2-7, the complete variable domain is EAGVAQSPRYKIIEKRQSVAFWCNPISGHATLYWYQQILGQGPKLLIQFQNNGVVDDSQLPKDRFSAERLKGVDSTLKIQPAKLEDSAVYLCASSPQTGTYEQYFGPGTRLTVT.

This clonotype turned up a few times. The V call is TRBV4-2, the J call TRBJ2-2; 14 bases match TRBD2. V was pared by 4 bases and J by 1 base, with 2 bases of the junction left unmatched. Per germline, CDR1 LGHNA and CDR2 YNFKEQ. The CDR3 loop spans 17 amino acids. DNA of the CDR3: TGTGCCAGCAGCCCCGGGACTAGCGGGGGGAACACCGGGGAGCTGTTTTTT. The encoded protein is CASSPGTSGGNTGELFF.

Remarks on this clonotype: A read error may be the cause here, since a much bigger clone is one base away. This rearrangement joins TRBV28 to TRBJ1-2; no clear D. This CDR3 has 11 residues. Per germline, CDR1 MDHEN and CDR2 SYDVKM. This CDR3 is CASSSPNGYIF. In DNA, the CDR3 is TGTGCCAGCAGTTCCCCTAATGGCTACATCTTC.

This clonotype has just a few counts. This chain uses TRBV20-1 with TRBJ2-7; 7 bases align to TRBD2. Germline V lookup: CDR1 DFQATT, CDR2 SNEGSKA (reference sequence). With 6 bases clipped from V and 2 bases from J, the junction kept 10 bases outside the gene matches. This CDR3 is 14 amino acids long. The CDR3 DNA follows: TGCAGTGCGGAAGAGGCGGGAGTACCCTACGAGCAGTACTTC. This translates into CSAEEAGVPYEQYF.

The genes are TRBV2 and TRBJ2-1; 7 nucleotides match TRBD2. Per the germline V gene, CDR1 is SNHLY and CDR2 is FYNNEI. The V gene end was trimmed by 1 base and the J gene end by 4 bases; junction bases not matched to a gene: 4. The CDR3 length is 15 residues. CDR3 loop: CASSEVGGGYNEQFF. CDR3 sequence (DNA): TGTGCCAGCAGTGAAGTGGGCGGGGGATACAATGAGCAGTTCTTC.

The chain recombines TRBV28 with TRBJ2-5; TRBD2 aligns across 8 bases. This CDR3 region has 15 residues. Germline values: CDR1 MDHEN, CDR2 SYDVKM. The V gene end was trimmed by 4 bases and the J gene end by 2 bases; junction bases not matched to a gene: 6. CDR3 sequence reads: CASSSLRGGQETQYF. For the CDR3, the DNA is TGTGCCAGCAGTTCCCTCCGGGGGGGGCAAGAGACCCAGTACTTC.

This clonotype appeared many times. The rearrangement uses TRBV3-1 and TRBJ1-6, with D unclear. The CDR3 has 12 residues. Germline values: CDR1 LGHDT, CDR2 YNNKEL (reference sequence). V dropped 2 bases and J dropped 9 bases, with 5 bases sitting between them. The CDR3 coding sequence is TGTGCCAGCAGCCAACTTGGTTCACCCCTCCACTTT. Translation gives CASSQLGSPLHF.

The J gene is TRBJ1-2, the V gene TRBV4-1, with TRBD1 matching 9 bases. Trimming at V came to 0 bases and at J to 5 bases, leaving 4 bases not matched to a gene. The CDR3 has 15 residues. Germline loops: CDR1 MGHRA, CDR2 YSYEKL. The CDR3 nucleotides read TGCGCCAGCAGCCAAGAGGGGACAGGGACGTATGGCTACACCTTC. It encodes CASSQEGTGTYGYTF.

This clonotype was seen at least ten times. The V call is TRBV19, the J call TRBJ2-6; D possibly corresponds to TRBD2 (5 bases). Per germline, CDR1 LNHDA and CDR2 SQIVND (reference sequence). The ends were cut back, 3 bases at V and 1 base at J, with 10 bases in the middle. The CDR3 runs 16 residues. The CDR3 DNA follows: TGTGCCAGTAGTATTGGAGGTTTTTCTGGGGCCAACGTCCTGACTTTC. The encoded protein is CASSIGGFSGANVLTF. Full variable domain (outside the CDR3, taken from reference TRBV19 and TRBJ2-6): DGGITQSPKYLFRKEGQNVTLSCEQNLNHDAMYWYRQDPGQGLRLIYYSQIVNDFQKGDIAEGYSVSREKKESFPLTVTSAQKNPTAFYLCASSIGGFSGANVLTFGAGSRLTVL.

The CDR3 DNA reads as TGTGCCAGCAGTGAAGGGCTAGCGGAACAGCAGTATTTT. It translates to CASSEGLAEQQYF. The gene calls are TRBV2 and TRBJ2-3; 7 bases line up with TRBD2. The germline CDR1 and CDR2 sequences are SNHLY and FYNNEI. J was trimmed by 11 bases and V by 1 base; bases with no gene match: 6. This CDR3 region has 13 residues.

This clonotype was detected many times. This chain connects TRBV6-2 or TRBV6-3 to TRBJ2-3, with D possibly matching TRBD2 (5 bases). Germline-derived CDR1 and CDR2 are MNHEY and SVGEGT. Trimming removed 6 bases at V and 6 bases at J, with 10 bases between. CDR3 length: 12 amino acids. CDR3 coding DNA: TGTGCCAGCAGCAGTACTAGGGATACGCAGTATTTT. Its translation: CASSSTRDTQYF.